This T cell receptor beta chain is from a study of T cells in Graves' hyperthyroidism and ophthalmopathy. Ten or more counts support this clonotype. The antigen is undetermined. Amplified TCR beta CDR3 regions came from RNA transcripts. When the TCR CDR3 underwent first-round RT-PCR, the HTBI primer set was used. TCRdb re-called the multiplex PCR reads through MiXCR, storing one row per CDR3 protein. In the table there are about 290,000 distinct CDR3 sequences, roughly 15% of which are singletons. Absence of ophthalmopathy progression within 18 months defined stable Graves' hyperthyroidism. Whole-study results and caveats: Most expanded thyroid clonotypes above 0.001 also appeared in blood.

Germline V gene lookup returns CDR1 MNHNS and CDR2 SASEGT. V gave up 8 bases and J gave up 5 bases, with 6 bases separating them. The CDR3 has 10 residues. The chain joins TRBV6-1 to TRBJ1-2; D is unresolved. This sequence was found in a middle-aged woman with Graves' hyperthyroidism. Input material: blood. Here the CDR3 DNA reads TGTGCCAGCGCTCGGTATGGCTACACCTTC. Translation gives CASARYGYTF.